Reported below is one T cell receptor beta chain. Its antigen is unidentified. The data originate from a study of siplizumab effects on memory and regulatory T cells. Study-wide results and caveats: An assignable naive or memory phenotype was lacking in roughly 75-95% of proliferating CD4+ or CD8+ clones. Naive T cells looked more diverse than memory cells, and they looked like major contributors to the alloresponse.

The CDR3 has 14 amino acids. The V segment lost 0 bases and the J segment 5 bases; nucleotides outside the gene matches: 3. Germline assignment: CDR1 MNHNS and CDR2 SASEGT. TCR templates, 75,000 to 100,000 per sample, were assayed. TCRdb keeps only in-frame clones here, not all; method: immunoSEQ multiplex PCR. The sample has approximately 82,000 clones, about nine tenths seen once. Sequenced input: Tregs sorted from blood. This clonotype was sampled from a human donor in good health. V is TRBV6-1 and J is TRBJ1-2; 7 bases agree with TRBD1. As DNA, the CDR3 is TGTGCCAGCAGTGAAGCCGGGACAGAATATGGCTACACCTTC. Translating gives CASSEAGTEYGYTF.